The clone carrying this T cell receptor beta chain came up a few times. Study members were between 18 and 89 years old and lived in 20 to 30 US regions. Per the study methods: Using reference gene primer amplification, nucleated cell counts were estimated. TCRdb's copy holds only in-frame clones and misses some; the assay was immunoSEQ multiplex PCR. V, J and clone size reflect that table, while D and trimming were determined from the DNA. Among roughly 250,000 clones listed, roughly 86% were seen once. The CDR3 runs 14 residues. Germline CDR1 and CDR2: SEHNR and FQNEAQ (reference sequence). Trimming took off 4 bases at V and 1 base at J, with 10 bases between the two ends. This sample is part of a study of blood T cell repertoires in COVID-19. Background on the study: Some COVID-19 samples were acute and others convalescent; all came from the United States, Italy and Spain. Sample material is recorded as cDNA or gDNA derived from T cells, B-cell-depleted T cells, or PBMCs.

This sequence was found in a middle-aged woman with acute COVID-19. Specimen: PBMCs or T cells enriched from blood (not recorded which). The chain employs TRBV7-9 and TRBJ1-1, with a tentative D call TRBD1 (5 bases). Here the CDR3 reads CASSSRTKNTEAFF. CDR3 sequence (DNA): TGTGCCAGCAGCTCAAGGACAAAGAACACTGAAGCTTTCTTT.